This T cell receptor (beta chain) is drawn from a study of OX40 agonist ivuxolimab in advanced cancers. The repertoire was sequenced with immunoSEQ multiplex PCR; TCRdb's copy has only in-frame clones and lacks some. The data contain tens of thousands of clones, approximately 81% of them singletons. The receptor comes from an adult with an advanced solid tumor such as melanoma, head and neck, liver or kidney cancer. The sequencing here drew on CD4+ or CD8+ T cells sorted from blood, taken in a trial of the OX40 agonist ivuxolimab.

CDR3 bases: TGTGCCATCAGTTCCTATAACTATGGCTACACCTTC. This codes for CAISSYNYGYTF. The V call is TRBV10-3, the J call TRBJ1-2; no firm D call. Trimming shortened V by 5 bases and J by 1 base, and 5 bases separated the two germline ends. This CDR3 spans 12 amino acids. CDR1 and CDR2 (germline): ENHRY, SYGVKD.